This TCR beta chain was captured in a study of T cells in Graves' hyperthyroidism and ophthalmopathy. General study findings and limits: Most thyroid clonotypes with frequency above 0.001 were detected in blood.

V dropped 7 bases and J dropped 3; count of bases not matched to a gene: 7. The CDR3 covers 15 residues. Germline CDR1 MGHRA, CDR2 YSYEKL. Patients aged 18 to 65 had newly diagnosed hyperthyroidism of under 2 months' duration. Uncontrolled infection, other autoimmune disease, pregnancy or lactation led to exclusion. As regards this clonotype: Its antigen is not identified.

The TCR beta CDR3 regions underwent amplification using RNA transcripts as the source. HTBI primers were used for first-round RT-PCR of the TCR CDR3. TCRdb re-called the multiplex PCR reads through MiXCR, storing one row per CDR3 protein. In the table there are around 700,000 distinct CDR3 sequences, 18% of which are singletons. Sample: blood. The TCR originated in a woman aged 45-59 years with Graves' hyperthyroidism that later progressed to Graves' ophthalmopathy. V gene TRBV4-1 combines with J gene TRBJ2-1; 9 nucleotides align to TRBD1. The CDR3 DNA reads TGCGCCAGCACCACCGGGACAGGGCACTACAATGAGCAGTTCTTC. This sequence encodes CASTTGTGHYNEQFF.